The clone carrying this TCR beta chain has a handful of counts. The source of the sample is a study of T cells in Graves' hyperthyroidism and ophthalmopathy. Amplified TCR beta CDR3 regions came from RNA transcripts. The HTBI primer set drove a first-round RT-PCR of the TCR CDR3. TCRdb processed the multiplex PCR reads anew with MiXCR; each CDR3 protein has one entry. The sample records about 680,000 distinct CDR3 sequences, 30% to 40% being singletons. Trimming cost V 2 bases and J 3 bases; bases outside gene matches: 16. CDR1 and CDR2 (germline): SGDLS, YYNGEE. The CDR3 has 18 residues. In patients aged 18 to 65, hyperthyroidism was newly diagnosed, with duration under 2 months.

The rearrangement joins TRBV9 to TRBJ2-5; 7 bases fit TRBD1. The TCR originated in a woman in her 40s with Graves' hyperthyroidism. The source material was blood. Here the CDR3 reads CASSVSAGTAIFKETQYF. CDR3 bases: TGTGCCAGCAGCGTGTCAGCCGGGACAGCAATTTTCAAAGAGACCCAGTACTTC.